Sequencing of this TCR beta chain was carried out in a study of blood T cell repertoires in COVID-19. Across the whole study: Acute-phase and convalescent COVID-19 samples originated in the United States, Italy and Spain. The cDNA or gDNA used as material had been derived from T cells, B-cell-depleted T cells, or PBMCs.

Original processing notes: Using reference gene primer amplification, nucleated cell counts were estimated. Some clones are missing from TCRdb's copy, which holds only in-frame ones; the method was immunoSEQ multiplex PCR. The V and J calls and the clone size are those of that table, but D and trimming were determined from the DNA. This table holds around 120,000 clones, around 80% found once. Trimming shortened V by 3 bases and J by 0 bases, and 6 bases separated the two germline ends. Germline lookup yields CDR1 MGHDK and CDR2 SYGVNS. The CDR3 is 14 residues long. This clone has just a few counts. The rearrangement links TRBV25-1 to TRBJ1-3; D ambiguous. The TCR comes from a man in his sixties or seventies with acute or convalescent COVID-19. The specimen was peripheral blood. CDR3 in DNA: TGTGCCAGCAGTGACCCGAGCTCTGGAAACACCATATATTTT. As protein: CASSDPSSGNTIYF.